The rows below give T cell receptor beta chains drawn from one sample of a study of CD8+ T cells in alopecia areata. Data came from immunoSEQ multiplex PCR; TCRdb stores just in-frame clones and leaves some out. The sample lists more than 150,000 clones; approximately 60% were seen once. The sequencing here drew on CD4+ T cells sorted from blood, taken at week 4, from a patient treated with tofacitinib. The receptors derive from a human donor with alopecia areata. The CDR3 runs from the conserved cysteine through the conserved F or W. D genes are given only for firm matches. Clone size, where shown, is once, few, many, or a class for clones that have expanded.

D: TRBD1
V: TRBV7-2
J: TRBJ1-2
size: few
CDR3: CASSWDSNYGYTF
DNA: TGTGCCAGCAGCTGGGACAGTAACTATGGCTACACCTTC

D: -
V: TRBV7-2
J: TRBJ2-3
size: -
CDR3: CASSQSPTSTDTQYF
DNA: TGTGCCAGCAGCCAGTCGCCTACTAGCACAGATACGCAGTATTTT

D: -
V: TRBV9
J: TRBJ1-2
size: -
CDR3: CASSAGDGGGYGYTF
DNA: TGTGCCAGCAGCGCCGGAGACGGAGGGGGGTATGGCTACACCTTC

D: TRBD1
V: TRBV29-1
J: TRBJ1-1
size: -
CDR3: CSVDPGGKAFF
DNA: TGCAGCGTTGACCCAGGGGGCAAAGCTTTCTTT

D: TRBD1
V: TRBV29-1
J: TRBJ1-3
size: few
CDR3: CSGRTQGDTIYF
DNA: TGCAGCGGGAGGACTCAGGGGGACACCATATATTTT

D: -
V: TRBV4-1
J: TRBJ1-4
size: few
CDR3: CASSQAGRGHSTNEKLFF
DNA: TGCGCCAGCAGCCAAGCCGGGAGGGGACATTCAACTAATGAAAAACTGTTTTTT

D: TRBD1
V: TRBV29-1
J: TRBJ2-7
size: few
CDR3: CSGAGGSSYEQYF
DNA: TGCAGCGGGGCAGGGGGCTCCTCCTACGAGCAGTACTTC

D: -
V: TRBV29-1
J: TRBJ2-7
size: once
CDR3: CSVLTETYEQYF
DNA: TGCAGCGTCTTGACAGAGACCTACGAGCAGTACTTC

D: TRBD1
V: TRBV29-1
J: TRBJ2-3
size: -
CDR3: CSVEPDRARTDTQYF
DNA: TGCAGCGTTGAACCCGACAGGGCCCGCACAGATACGCAGTATTTT

D: -
V: TRBV7-6
J: TRBJ1-1
size: few
CDR3: CASSLAGRNTEAFF
DNA: TGTGCCAGCAGCTTAGCAGGGCGGAACACTGAAGCTTTCTTT

D: TRBD1
V: TRBV19
J: TRBJ1-6
size: -
CDR3: CASSSGTGFNSPLHF
DNA: TGTGCCAGTAGTTCGGGGACAGGGTTTAATTCACCCCTCCACTTT

D: TRBD1
V: TRBV18
J: TRBJ2-7
size: -
CDR3: CASSPDRGRVEQYF
DNA: TGTGCCAGCTCACCGGACAGGGGGCGAGTCGAGCAGTACTTC

D: TRBD1
V: TRBV29-1
J: TRBJ1-4
size: -
CDR3: CSVRGQGEKLFF
DNA: TGCAGCGTTCGCGGACAGGGCGAAAAACTGTTTTTT

D: -
V: TRBV14
J: TRBJ1-6
size: -
CDR3: CASSLTREVSPLHF
DNA: TGTGCCAGCAGCCTTACCAGAGAGGTCTCACCCCTCCACTTT

D: TRBD1
V: TRBV7-2
J: TRBJ1-4
size: -
CDR3: CASSQDRGHEKLFF
DNA: TGTGCCAGCAGCCAGGACAGGGGGCACGAAAAACTGTTTTTT

D: -
V: TRBV7-2
J: TRBJ1-5
size: few
CDR3: CASSAGNGNQPQHF
DNA: TGTGCCAGCAGCGCAGGGAACGGCAATCAGCCCCAGCATTTT

D: TRBD1
V: TRBV5-8
J: TRBJ1-1
size: few
CDR3: CASSPWDRGAFF
DNA: TGTGCCAGCAGCCCCTGGGACAGGGGAGCTTTCTTT

D: -
V: TRBV7-9
J: TRBJ1-2
size: -
CDR3: CASSLDGTYTF
DNA: TGTGCCAGCAGCTTAGACGGGACGTACACCTTC

D: -
V: TRBV29-1
J: TRBJ1-1
size: -
CDR3: CSVGGPTGNTEAFF
DNA: TGCAGCGTTGGAGGACCGACAGGAAACACTGAAGCTTTCTTT

D: -
V: TRBV29-1
J: TRBJ2-3
size: -
CDR3: CSVEPATSTDTQYF
DNA: TGCAGCGTTGAACCTGCTACTAGCACAGATACGCAGTATTTT

D: TRBD1
V: TRBV29-1
J: TRBJ1-1
size: -
CDR3: CSGGQGNTEAFF
DNA: TGCAGCGGGGGACAGGGGAACACTGAAGCTTTCTTT

D: -
V: TRBV29-1
J: TRBJ2-3
size: few
CDR3: CSVIQADTQYF
DNA: TGCAGCGTGATACAAGCAGATACGCAGTATTTT

D: TRBD1
V: TRBV29-1
J: TRBJ2-7
size: few
CDR3: CSGATGAFSYEQYF
DNA: TGCAGCGGAGCGACAGGGGCGTTTTCCTACGAGCAGTACTTC